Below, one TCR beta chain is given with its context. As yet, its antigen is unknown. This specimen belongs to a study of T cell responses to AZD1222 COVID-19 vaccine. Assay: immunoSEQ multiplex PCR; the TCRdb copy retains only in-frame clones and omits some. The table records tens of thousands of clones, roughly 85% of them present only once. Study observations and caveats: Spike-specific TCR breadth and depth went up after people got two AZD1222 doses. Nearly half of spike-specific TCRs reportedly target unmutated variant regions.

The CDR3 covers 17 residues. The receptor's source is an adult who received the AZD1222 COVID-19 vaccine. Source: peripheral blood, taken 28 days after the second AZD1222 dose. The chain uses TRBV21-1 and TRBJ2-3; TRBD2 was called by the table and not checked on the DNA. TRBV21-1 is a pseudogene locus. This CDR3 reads CASSPRGGMNRTDTQYF. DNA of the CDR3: TGTGCCAGCAGCCCACGGGGGGGGATGAATCGCACAGATACGCAGTATTTT.